The 25 T cell receptor beta chains below come from one sample, sequenced in a study of T cells in Graves' hyperthyroidism and ophthalmopathy. TCR beta CDR3 sequences were amplified from RNA transcripts. In the first-round RT-PCR of the TCR CDR3, the HTBI primer set was used. TCRdb ran MiXCR on the multiplex PCR reads and lists one entry per CDR3 protein. Of around 300,000 distinct CDR3 sequences in the sample, 11% to 15% were seen once. The sample consisted of blood. The receptor source for this set is a young woman with Graves' hyperthyroidism.

This clonotype was picked up many times. The chain uses TRBV28 and TRBJ2-7; TRBD2 agrees at 11 bases. J lost 2 bases, V lost 6 bases, and 18 bases had no gene match. Germline assignment: CDR1 MDHEN and CDR2 SYDVKM. CDR3 length: 19 amino acids. The CDR3 DNA follows: TGTGCCAGCAGAACCCTCCTGGGTAGCGGGAGGGCCAAGCCCTACGAGCAGTACTTC. Its protein product is CASRTLLGSGRAKPYEQYF.

The table lists this clonotype with many counts. V and J are TRBV6-1 and TRBJ2-5, with 9 bases matching TRBD1. The germline V gene has CDR1 MNHNS and CDR2 SASEGT. The CDR3 runs 18 residues. V trimming: 10 bases; J trimming: 2 bases; junction bases outside the gene matches: 20. This chain's CDR3 is CATGGPGQGYLSQETQYF. The CDR3 DNA sequence: TGTGCCACCGGGGGGCCGGGACAGGGCTACCTTTCTCAAGAGACCCAGTACTTC.

This clonotype was seen at least ten times. This chain uses TRBV2 with TRBJ2-2; 8 nucleotides agree with TRBD2. Germline values: CDR1 SNHLY, CDR2 FYNNEI. Trimming took 4 bases from V and 5 from J; bases not matched to a gene: 15. This CDR3 region has 18 residues. The CDR3 is CASSGTFLAGGRTGELFF. DNA for the CDR3: TGTGCCAGCAGTGGGACCTTCCTGGCGGGAGGAAGGACCGGGGAGCTGTTTTTT.

The chain has TRBV11-2 and TRBJ1-1; D not certain. V dropped 1 base and J dropped 3 bases, with 6 bases sitting between them. The germline V gene encodes CDR1 SGHAT and CDR2 FQNNGV. The length of the CDR3 is 13 residues. The CDR3 bases are TGTGCCAGCAGCTTAGGGTTTTACACTGAAGCTTTCTTT. It yields the protein CASSLGFYTEAFF.

This clonotype came up a few times. The CDR3 DNA is TGTGCCAGCAGCTTCCCAGCGAACACCGGGGAGCTGTTTTTT. It yields the protein CASSFPANTGELFF. The genes are TRBV7-6 and TRBJ2-2; D unresolved. The CDR3 runs 14 residues. Trimming cost V 3 bases and J 0 bases, with 5 bases left between them. The germline CDR1 and CDR2 sequences are SGHVS and FNYEAQ.

This clonotype was found many times. The chain recombines TRBV28 with TRBJ1-1, with D perhaps TRBD1 (5 bases). The germline V and J ends were trimmed by 6 bases and 9 bases, with 17 bases remaining between them. This CDR3 spans 13 amino acids. Germline V gives CDR1 MDHEN, CDR2 SYDVKM. Written as DNA, the CDR3 is TGTGCCAGCAGCACCACCGGGAAGGGGAAAGCTTTCTTT. It codes for CASSTTGKGKAFF.

In this sample, this clonotype turned up a few times. This chain joins TRBV9 and TRBJ1-2, with 8 nucleotides matching TRBD1. The germline CDR1 and CDR2 sequences are SGDLS and YYNGEE. This CDR3 has 13 residues. Germline trimming cut 3 bases from V and 3 bases from J; bases unmatched to any gene: 1. The CDR3 region is CASSATGDYGYTF. In nucleotides, the CDR3 is TGTGCCAGCAGCGCGACAGGGGACTATGGCTACACCTTC.

This clonotype was seen a handful of times. V and J are TRBV19 and TRBJ1-1; D is unresolved. V gave up 2 bases and J gave up 4 bases, with 11 bases separating them. Germline assignment: CDR1 LNHDA and CDR2 SQIVND (reference sequence). CDR3 length: 14 amino acids. The CDR3 loop reads CASSIWSGGTEAFF. CDR3 nucleotide sequence: TGTGCCAGTAGTATATGGTCAGGTGGCACTGAAGCTTTCTTT.

There are a few counts of this clonotype. The chain joins TRBV6-1 to TRBJ2-7, with 9 bases matching TRBD1. Looked up from germline, CDR1 is MNHNS and CDR2 is SASEGT. J lost 7 bases, V lost 8 bases, and 9 bases had no gene match. The CDR3 loop spans 13 amino acids. CDR3 protein: CASSVQGAHEQYF. CDR3 DNA sequence: TGTGCCAGCTCGGTACAGGGGGCGCATGAGCAGTACTTC.

A remark on this clonotype: A read error is possible here, since a much larger clone lies one base away. V and J are TRBV19 and TRBJ1-1; no clear D gene. Trimming stripped 4 bases from V and 12 bases from J, with 18 bases between. Germline V gene lookup returns CDR1 LNHDA and CDR2 SQIVND (reference sequence). CDR3 length: 13 amino acids. The CDR3 sequence is CASSSWWQSHPFF. The CDR3 region has the DNA TGTGCCAGTAGTAGCTGGTGGCAATCTCACCCTTTCTTT. Looking up the rest from reference TRBV19 and TRBJ1-1 gives the full variable domain: DGGITQSPKYLFRKEGQNVTLSCEQNLNHDAMYWYRQDPGQGLRLIYYSQIVNDFQKGDIAEGYSVSREKKESFPLTVTSAQKNPTAFYLCASSSWWQSHPFFGQGTRLTVV.

The J gene is TRBJ2-5, the V gene TRBV7-9; weak D call: TRBD2 (7 bases). V was trimmed by 6 bases and J by 6 bases, leaving 29 bases between them. The CDR3 contains 18 residues. CDR1 is SEHNR, CDR2 FQNEAQ, per germline (reference sequence). The CDR3 nucleotides are TGTGCCAGCAGTCGTTGGGACACAAAGGTCAGCGGGGTCCAGACCCAGTACTTC. This encodes CASSRWDTKVSGVQTQYF.

This clonotype was counted at least ten times. CDR3 DNA sequence: TGTGCCAGCAGTTCAGAGACAGGGCTTAACTATGGCTACACCTTC. Protein sequence: CASSSETGLNYGYTF. The rearrangement joins TRBV28 to TRBJ1-2; 7 nucleotides align to TRBD1. The CDR3 has 15 amino acids. CDR1 is MDHEN and CDR2 is SYDVKM in the germline V gene. J was trimmed by 1 base and V by 4 bases; bases with no gene match: 6.

J is TRBJ1-6 and V is TRBV2; unclear D gene. Trimming stripped 6 bases from V and 4 bases from J, with 10 bases between. This CDR3 spans 14 amino acids. Per the germline V gene, CDR1 is SNHLY and CDR2 is FYNNEI. The CDR3: CASRSTPYNSPLHF. In DNA, the CDR3 is TGTGCCAGCAGGTCGACTCCTTATAATTCACCCCTCCACTTT.

In its sample, this clonotype was seen many times. The rearrangement links TRBV7-2 to TRBJ2-2, with D possibly being TRBD1 (5 bases). The CDR3 is 13 residues long. Germline V lookup: CDR1 SGHTA, CDR2 FQGNSA. V was clipped by 3 bases and J by 6 bases, with 8 bases between them. For the CDR3, the DNA is TGTGCCAGCAGCTTCAGGGCTGCCGGGGAGCTGTTTTTT. Its translation: CASSFRAAGELFF.

This clonotype came up a few times. The chain is built from TRBV7-9 and TRBJ1-1; no clear D gene. Germline CDR1 SEHNR, CDR2 FQNEAQ (reference sequence). This CDR3 spans 14 amino acids. V was cut by 5 bases and J by 5 bases, with 15 bases left in between. CDR3 in amino acids: CASSPRKTTTEAFF. The CDR3 DNA reads as TGTGCCAGCAGCCCTAGGAAGACAACAACTGAAGCTTTCTTT.

The chain combines TRBV4-2 with TRBJ2-7, with 9 bases that match TRBD1. Germline assignment: CDR1 LGHNA and CDR2 YNFKEQ. V dropped 0 bases and J dropped 3; count of bases not matched to a gene: 3. There are 15 residues in the CDR3. The CDR3 is CASSQERTGVYEQYF. CDR3 nucleotides: TGTGCCAGCAGCCAAGAAAGGACAGGGGTCTACGAGCAGTACTTC.

This clonotype was recorded many times. The chain recombines TRBV6-5 with TRBJ2-5; D possibly corresponds to TRBD2 (5 bases). CDR3 length equals 14 residues. The germline V gene has CDR1 MNHEY and CDR2 SVGAGI. The V gene lost 2 bases and the J gene lost 2 bases, with 9 bases spanning the gap. The CDR3 DNA sequence: TGTGCCAGCAGTTACGGACTCCAACAAGAGACCCAGTACTTC. Encoded protein: CASSYGLQQETQYF.

The CDR3 sequence: CSGVLGSGYAVKETQYF. Here the CDR3 DNA reads TGCAGCGGGGTGCTTGGGAGCGGGTACGCGGTAAAAGAGACCCAGTACTTC. The chain is built from TRBV29-1 and TRBJ2-5, with a weak D call TRBD2 (6 bases). The V and J ends lost 7 bases and 3 bases respectively, with 27 bases between them. Germline lookup yields CDR1 SQVTM and CDR2 ANQGSEA. The CDR3 totals 17 residues.

This clonotype has just a few counts. The chain employs TRBV7-9 and TRBJ2-7; no firm D call. Trimming took 3 bases from V and 5 from J, leaving 17 bases between them. The CDR3 is 15 amino acids. Germline CDR1 and CDR2: SEHNR and FQNEAQ (reference sequence). The CDR3 protein is CASSFRAGDVDEQYF. CDR3 DNA: TGTGCCAGCAGCTTCCGGGCAGGCGATGTTGACGAGCAGTACTTC.

The genes are TRBV29-1 and TRBJ1-2, with 8 bases aligning to TRBD1. Germline assignment: CDR1 SQVTM and CDR2 ANQGSEA. The CDR3 covers 15 residues. V was clipped by 4 bases and J by 8 bases; unmatched bases: 15. The CDR3 region is CSVAGQALTYRGYTF. In DNA form, the CDR3 reads TGCAGCGTTGCGGGACAGGCTCTTACCTATCGCGGCTACACCTTC. The whole variable domain, remainder taken from reference TRBV29-1 and TRBJ1-2, is SAVISQKPSRDICQRGTSLTIQCQVDSQVTMMFWYRQQPGQSLTLIATANQGSEATYESGFVIDKFPISRPNLTFSTLTVSNMSPEDSSIYLCSVAGQALTYRGYTFGSGTRLTVV.

Ten or more counts support this clonotype. CDR3 nucleotide sequence: TGCAGTGCTATCTCTCAACAGGGGGCTCTGGACGAGCAGTACTTC. Amino acids: CSAISQQGALDEQYF. The rearrangement links TRBV20-1 to TRBJ2-7, with 9 bases identical to TRBD1. The CDR3 loop spans 15 amino acids. The germline V gene encodes CDR1 DFQATT and CDR2 SNEGSKA (reference sequence). V lost 4 bases and J lost 5; bases outside the gene matches: 12.

V gene TRBV7-2 combines with J gene TRBJ2-1; D might be TRBD2 (6 bases). The CDR3 loop spans 15 amino acids. The V and J ends lost 2 bases and 0 bases respectively, with 8 bases between them. The V gene's germline CDR1 is SGHTA and CDR2 FQGNSA. CDR3 DNA: TGTGCCAGCAGCTTACTAGCGAACTCCTACAATGAGCAGTTCTTC. Translated, it gives CASSLLANSYNEQFF.

This clonotype was picked up a small number of times. This rearrangement joins TRBV12-3 or TRBV12-4 to TRBJ1-5; D is unresolved. Trimming left V 4 bases short and J 0 bases short, with 10 bases between. The CDR3 consists of 15 residues. CDR3 region: CASSSGGYSNQPQHF. The CDR3 nucleotides read TGTGCCAGCAGTTCCGGAGGTTATAGCAATCAGCCCCAGCATTTT.

There are many counts of this clonotype. This chain uses TRBV6-2 or TRBV6-3 with TRBJ2-5, with 13 bases lining up with TRBD2. Germline values: CDR1 MNHEY, CDR2 SVGEGT. The CDR3 has 14 residues. V lost 6 bases, J lost 5 bases, and 3 bases stayed unmatched. In DNA form, the CDR3 reads TGTGCCAGCAGCTCGACTAGCGGGAGGGAGACCCAGTACTTC. This codes for CASSSTSGRETQYF.

The gene calls are TRBV10-3 and TRBJ1-2; TRBD1 matches at 8 bases. The germline V gene has CDR1 ENHRY and CDR2 SYGVKD. The CDR3 spans 16 residues. Trimming cost V 2 bases and J 6 bases; bases outside gene matches: 11. The CDR3 nucleotides read TGTGCCATCAGTGAGATCTGGCAGGGGGCGAAGGATGGCTACACCTTC. It specifies CAISEIWQGAKDGYTF.